This T cell receptor (beta chain) was recorded in a study of shared clonotypes between healthy human individuals. Assay: immunoSEQ multiplex PCR; the TCRdb copy retains only in-frame clones and omits some. Here the sample spans some 2 million clones, roughly 95% being singletons. Findings and limits, study-wide: In having few donors, the study represented limited genetic and exposure-history diversity.

A word on this clone: Its specificity is not known.

Cells designated naive CD8 were CD45RO-negative and were positively selected for CCR7, with terminally differentiated effector memory CD45RA+ cells excluded. V was trimmed by 5 bases and J by 3 bases, leaving 13 bases between them. The CDR3 extends over 14 amino acids. Germline CDR1 and CDR2: SEHNR and FQNEAQ (reference sequence). This receptor was identified in a man between 18 and 35 years old in good health. The chain is built from TRBV7-9 and TRBJ2-5; D uncertain. The sequenced sample consisted of naive CD8+ T cells sorted from blood. CDR3: CASSLGTSEETQYF. CDR3 DNA: TGTGCCAGCAGCCTAGGAACATCCGAAGAGACCCAGTACTTC.